This record covers a single T cell receptor beta chain. Its antigen remains unknown. This entry belongs to a study of cytomegalovirus exposure and HLA in healthy donors. Study information: Prior work identified roughly 120 million unique TCR beta sequences in some 200 million T cells. Caucasian-associated ancestry cluster membership applied to about four fifths of about 370 genotyped donors.

CDR3 size: 17 residues. Unmatched junction bases numbered 11, after V lost 5 bases and J lost 2 bases. The germline V gene encodes CDR1 SGHVS and CDR2 FQNEAQ. Regarding the study as a whole: Usually a TCR sequence was rare, but some public TCRs were found in many donors. Three CMV-associated chains proved CMV antigen-specific in vitro.

This PCR relied on a set of 60 Vbeta primers and 13 Jbeta primers. Profiling relied on immunoSEQ multiplex PCR, and the TCRdb table lists in-frame clones only, not all of them. The sample has 110,000 or so clones; 76% are singletons. This clonotype was obtained from a woman between 45 and 60 years old in good health and CMV-seropositive. The sample comprised PBMCs. The rearrangement uses TRBV7-8 and TRBJ2-5, with 10 bases identical to TRBD2. CDR3 residues: CASSLPGSSGRQETQYF. Written as DNA, the CDR3 is TGTGCCAGCAGCCTTCCGGGGTCTAGCGGGAGACAAGAGACCCAGTACTTC.